Below are 18 T cell receptor beta chains sequenced from a single sample in a study of blood T cell repertoires in COVID-19. Some clones are missing from TCRdb's copy, which holds only in-frame ones; the method was immunoSEQ multiplex PCR. The top ten clones hold 1.5% to 1.9% of a sample with 410,000 or so clones, around 89% of them seen once. The sequencing sample was made of peripheral blood. The receptor source for this set is a woman aged 40 to 50 with COVID-19, enrolled during active disease.

The V and J genes are TRBV7-2 and TRBJ2-3, with TRBD2 matching 13 bases. Germline V gives CDR1 SGHTA, CDR2 FQGNSA. The CDR3 loop spans 17 amino acids. V lost 5 bases, J lost 3 bases, and 8 bases stayed unmatched. Written as DNA, the CDR3 is TGTGCCAGCAGCACGCGGACTAGCGGGAGTAGTACAGATACGCAGTATTTT. It encodes CASSTRTSGSSTDTQYF.

The rearrangement links TRBV7-8 to TRBJ1-2, with D possibly TRBD1 on 5 matching bases. The CDR3 length is 16 residues. Looked up from germline, CDR1 is SGHVS and CDR2 is FQNEAQ. Between the trimmed V and J ends, which lost 5 bases and 3 bases, there was a span of 19 bases. The CDR3 loop reads CASSPGVGIGDYGYTF. The CDR3 coding sequence is TGTGCCAGCAGCCCGGGTGTGGGGATAGGGGACTATGGCTACACCTTC.

The genes are TRBV5-6 and TRBJ1-4, with 7 bases aligning to TRBD1. Germline V gene lookup returns CDR1 SGHDT and CDR2 YYEEEE. V shed 2 bases and J 13 bases; nucleotides not matched to a gene: 8. The length of the CDR3 is 13 residues. The CDR3 bases are TGTGCCAGCAGCTTATTCCCGACAGGGAGACTGTTTTTT. Protein sequence: CASSLFPTGRLFF.

The chain carries TRBV28 and TRBJ1-3; no clear D. The CDR3 extends over 13 amino acids. Germline CDR1 and CDR2: MDHEN and SYDVKM. V lost 10 bases and J lost 0, with 10 bases in between. The CDR3: CATCGNSGNTIYF. Written as DNA, the CDR3 is TGTGCCACTTGTGGCAACTCTGGAAACACCATATATTTT.

The chain links TRBV6-5 to TRBJ1-6, with 7 bases matching TRBD1. This CDR3 is 15 amino acids long. J was trimmed by 6 bases and V by 2 bases; bases with no gene match: 4. The germline V gene has CDR1 MNHEY and CDR2 SVGAGI. The CDR3 bases are TGTGCCAGCAGTTACACCCCAGGGGGTAATTCACCCCTCCACTTT. Residues: CASSYTPGGNSPLHF.

The chain carries TRBV5-1 and TRBJ2-1; TRBD2 matches 13 bases. The CDR3 spans 18 residues. With 3 bases clipped from V and 8 bases from J, the junction kept 14 bases outside the gene matches. From germline, CDR1 is SGHRS and CDR2 YFSETQ. CDR3: CASSSHPPGTSGVDEQFF. CDR3 nucleotides: TGCGCCAGCAGCTCACATCCACCCGGGACTAGCGGGGTAGATGAGCAGTTCTTC.

The chain is built from TRBV19 and TRBJ2-1, with D possibly being TRBD2 (6 bases). CDR1 and CDR2 from the germline V gene are LNHDA and SQIVND (reference sequence). The V end was cut by 3 bases, the J end by 6 bases, with 15 bases between. This CDR3 has 15 amino acids. The CDR3 coding sequence is TGTGCCAGTAGTATCCCTTTCTCGACTAGCAATGAGCAGTTCTTC. Translating gives CASSIPFSTSNEQFF.

The chain uses TRBV24-1 and TRBJ2-1, with 11 bases that match TRBD2. With V trimmed by 3 bases and J by 8 bases, 8 bases remained unmatched. Germline CDR1 reads KGHDR; CDR2 reads SFDVKD. This CDR3 contains 16 residues. CDR3 nucleotides: TGTGCCACCAGTGATCAAACTAGCGGGAGTTTGGATGAGCAGTTCTTC. It yields the protein CATSDQTSGSLDEQFF.

This clone occurred once. The chain joins TRBV14 to TRBJ2-1, with a tentative D call TRBD2 (6 bases). The V and J ends lost 3 bases and 0 bases respectively, with 12 bases between them. From germline, CDR1 is SGHDN and CDR2 FVKESK. The CDR3 spans 16 residues. The CDR3 here is CASSHQRASSYNEQFF. The CDR3 DNA is TGTGCCAGCAGCCACCAGCGGGCAAGCTCCTACAATGAGCAGTTCTTC. Full variable domain (missing parts from reference TRBV14 and TRBJ2-1): EAGVTQFPSHSVIEKGQTVTLRCDPISGHDNLYWYRRVMGKEIKFLLHFVKESKQDESGMPNNRFLAERTGGTYSTLKVQPAELEDSGVYFCASSHQRASSYNEQFFGPGTRLTVL.

The table lists this clone with a count of one. The CDR3 DNA follows: TGTGCCAGCAGCTTAGTCGGCAGGCTCACTGAAGCTTTCTTT. Residues: CASSLVGRLTEAFF. The rearrangement joins TRBV11-2 to TRBJ1-1; D remains unclear. This CDR3 is 14 amino acids long. V was clipped by 1 base and J by 4 bases, with 10 bases between them. CDR1 and CDR2 from the germline V gene are SGHAT and FQNNGV. The full variable domain, with the rest looked up from reference TRBV11-2 and TRBJ1-1, is EAGVAQSPRYKIIEKRQSVAFWCNPISGHATLYWYQQILGQGPKLLIQFQNNGVVDDSQLPKDRFSAERLKGVDSTLKIQPAKLEDSAVYLCASSLVGRLTEAFFGQGTRLTVV.

The chain couples TRBV28 to TRBJ1-2; no clear D. The germline CDR1 and CDR2 sequences are MDHEN and SYDVKM. Trimming pared 7 bases from V and 8 bases from J, leaving 17 bases between. The CDR3 is made up of 13 amino acids. Here the CDR3 DNA reads TGTGCCAGCACCGGGCAAGGGAGGTTGGGCTACACCTTC. Its protein product is CASTGQGRLGYTF.

This rearrangement joins TRBV7-9 to TRBJ2-3, with D perhaps TRBD2 (8 bases). CDR1 is SEHNR, CDR2 FQNEAQ, per germline (reference sequence). The CDR3 extends over 15 amino acids. V dropped 5 bases and J dropped 1 base, with 13 bases sitting between them. The CDR3 nucleotides are TGTGCCAGCAGCCCCGGGAGGGGGCGCACAGATACGCAGTATTTT. This translates into CASSPGRGRTDTQYF.

The chain has TRBV5-4 and TRBJ2-2; D may be TRBD1 (6 bases). Trimming removed 7 bases at V and 1 base at J, with 11 bases between. Germline values: CDR1 SGHNT, CDR2 YYREEE (reference sequence). This CDR3 has 14 residues. CDR3 nucleotides: TGTGCCAGCGGAAAGGACAGGAACACCGGGGAGCTGTTTTTT. Encoded protein: CASGKDRNTGELFF.

J is TRBJ1-3 and V is TRBV11-2; TRBD1 aligns across 8 bases. The V gene end was trimmed by 1 base and the J gene end by 4 bases; junction bases not matched to a gene: 6. CDR1 and CDR2 (germline): SGHAT, FQNNGV. The CDR3 is made up of 16 amino acids. The CDR3 region is CASSLGTGNKGNTIYF. CDR3 nucleotide sequence: TGTGCCAGCAGCTTAGGGACAGGGAATAAAGGAAACACCATATATTTT. Full variable domain (missing parts from reference TRBV11-2 and TRBJ1-3): EAGVAQSPRYKIIEKRQSVAFWCNPISGHATLYWYQQILGQGPKLLIQFQNNGVVDDSQLPKDRFSAERLKGVDSTLKIQPAKLEDSAVYLCASSLGTGNKGNTIYFGEGSWLTVV.

The rearrangement uses TRBV18 and TRBJ1-1, with D possibly TRBD1 on 5 matching bases. Germline V CDR1 and CDR2: KGHSH, LQKENI. The CDR3 contains 13 residues. Trimming cost V 2 bases and J 6 bases, with 10 bases left between them. Here the CDR3 reads CASSPVKGPEAFF. The CDR3 DNA follows: TGTGCCAGCTCACCAGTAAAGGGGCCTGAAGCTTTCTTT.

The chain carries TRBV7-9 and TRBJ1-5; 9 positions agree with TRBD1. The CDR3 runs to 17 residues. Looked up from germline, CDR1 is SEHNR and CDR2 is FQNEAQ (reference sequence). V lost 0 bases to trimming and J lost 0 bases; unmatched junction nucleotides: 3. The CDR3 nucleotides are TGTGCCAGCAGCTTAGCGGCGACAGGGGGTAGCAATCAGCCCCAGCATTTT. This sequence encodes CASSLAATGGSNQPQHF.

This clone was found a few times. The chain has TRBV6-6 and TRBJ1-5, with a weak D call TRBD1 (5 bases). The CDR3 has 15 amino acids. Germline CDR1 and CDR2: MNHNY and SVGAGI (reference sequence). The V end was cut by 6 bases, the J end by 0 bases, with 12 bases between. The CDR3 spells CASSPGHYSNQPQHF. The CDR3 nucleotides read TGTGCCAGCAGCCCCGGACATTATAGCAATCAGCCCCAGCATTTT.

The rearrangement links TRBV10-3 to TRBJ1-2, with 7 bases lining up with TRBD1. Germline V lookup: CDR1 ENHRY, CDR2 SYGVKD. The trim removed 6 bases at V and 0 bases at J, leaving 7 bases unmatched. This CDR3 region has 15 residues. The CDR3 nucleotides read TGTGCCATCAGCAAGGGGACAGAGGCTAACTATGGCTACACCTTC. Encoded protein: CAISKGTEANYGYTF.